This T cell receptor (beta chain) was found in a study of shared clonotypes between healthy human individuals. The wider study: Researchers assigned three CD4 naive, three CD4 memory, two CD8 naive and one CD8 memory plate to each donor.

The CDR3 runs to 13 residues. Trimming pared 9 bases from V and 7 bases from J, leaving 18 bases between. Germline-derived CDR1 and CDR2 are MNHEY and SVGAGI. The study, taken as a whole, reports: Naive subsets, compared against memory subsets, generally had larger estimated richness values.

CD45RO-negative cells were positively selected for CCR7, leaving out terminally differentiated effector memory CD45RA+ cells. Study processing details: Junction-only sequences without quality scores came from ImmunoSEQ, so filtering differed. The protocol was immunoSEQ multiplex PCR, while the TCRdb copy is restricted to in-frame clones and leaves out a portion. Clone size and V and J calls were adopted from that table, with D and trimming inferred from the DNA. The data contain hundreds of thousands of clones, approximately 96% of them singletons. With regard to this clone: Its antigen remains unknown.

The chain recombines TRBV6-5 with TRBJ1-2; the D is unclear. The sequencing sample was made of naive CD8+ T cells sorted from blood. The sequence derives from a woman aged 30 to 39 in good health. CDR3 sequence reads: CASTKEGSPGYTF. DNA for the CDR3: TGTGCCAGTACGAAAGAGGGAAGCCCTGGCTACACCTTC.